These 13 T cell receptor beta chains came from one sample sequenced in a study of T cells in Graves' hyperthyroidism and ophthalmopathy. The CDR3 regions of TCR beta were amplified from RNA transcripts. TCR CDR3 underwent first-round RT-PCR with the HTBI primer set. TCRdb ran MiXCR on the multiplex PCR reads and lists one entry per CDR3 protein. The sample yields fewer than 400,000 distinct CDR3 sequences, 25% seen once. The sequencing input was blood. Receptors originate from a man aged 50-59 years with Graves' hyperthyroidism.

This clonotype occurred a few times. The chain couples TRBV30 to TRBJ2-7, with D possibly matching TRBD1 (6 bases). This CDR3 spans 17 amino acids. The V and J ends lost 2 bases and 2 bases respectively, with 22 bases between them. The V gene's germline CDR1 is GTSNPN and CDR2 SVGIG (reference sequence). CDR3 sequence: CAWSKGFPTGTPYEQYF. DNA for the CDR3: TGTGCCTGGAGTAAAGGGTTCCCCACAGGGACCCCCTACGAGCAGTACTTC.

This clonotype was observed a handful of times. The rearrangement uses TRBV28 and TRBJ2-2, with 7 bases lining up with TRBD2. This CDR3 spans 15 amino acids. Germline V CDR1 and CDR2: MDHEN, SYDVKM. The V gene end was trimmed by 4 bases and the J gene end by 6 bases; junction bases not matched to a gene: 8. DNA for the CDR3: TGTGCCAGCAGTTCTCCTGGACTAGTTGCCGGGGAGCTGTTTTTT. This translates into CASSSPGLVAGELFF.

The chain recombines TRBV2 with TRBJ1-5; D remains unclear. In germline, CDR1 is SNHLY, CDR2 FYNNEI. V shed 6 bases and J shed 5 bases, with 11 bases lying between them. The CDR3 loop spans 13 amino acids. This CDR3 reads CASSRQTDQPQHF. CDR3 in DNA: TGTGCCAGCAGCAGACAAACAGATCAGCCCCAGCATTTT.

This clonotype has more than one count but fewer than ten. The chain is built from TRBV19 and TRBJ2-6, with D perhaps being TRBD1 or TRBD2 (5 bases each). Germline CDR1 LNHDA, CDR2 SQIVND (reference sequence). CDR3 length equals 18 residues. V was clipped by 5 bases and J by 0 bases, with 17 bases between them. The CDR3 spells CASSDPGDPLSGANVLTF. Written as DNA, the CDR3 is TGTGCCAGTAGTGACCCTGGGGACCCACTCTCTGGGGCCAACGTCCTGACTTTC.

This clonotype was seen only a few times. This rearrangement joins TRBV6-1 to TRBJ1-2; D possibly corresponds to TRBD1 (6 bases). In germline, CDR1 is MNHNS, CDR2 SASEGT. The CDR3 spans 13 residues. The V gene lost 7 bases and the J gene lost 4 bases, with 13 bases spanning the gap. The CDR3 spells CASNPGHSYGYTF. The CDR3 DNA is TGTGCCAGCAATCCGGGACACTCCTATGGCTACACCTTC.

This clonotype was seen at least ten times. The chain couples TRBV7-3 to TRBJ2-1, with TRBD2 matching 7 bases. The CDR3 contains 15 residues. J gave up 4 bases and V 5 bases, and 8 bases lay outside the gene matches. From germline, CDR1 is SGHTA and CDR2 FQGTGA. CDR3 region: CASSPSPSGYNEQFF. The DNA for the CDR3 is TGTGCCAGCAGCCCCTCGCCTAGCGGATACAATGAGCAGTTCTTC. Together with reference TRBV7-3 and TRBJ2-1, the CDR3 gives the full variable domain: GAGVSQTPSNKVTEKGKYVELRCDPISGHTALYWYRQSLGQGPEFLIYFQGTGAADDSGLPNDRFFAVRPEGSVSTLKIQRTERGDSAVYLCASSPSPSGYNEQFFGPGTRLTVL.

This clonotype was found a few times. V usage is TRBV7-8 and J usage is TRBJ1-3, with D possibly matching TRBD1 (5 bases). CDR3 length: 22 residues. Germline values: CDR1 SGHVS, CDR2 FQNEAQ. V shed 0 bases and J shed 0 bases, with 27 bases lying between them. CDR3 amino acids: CASSLALYSGPKGFISGNTIYF. CDR3 nucleotides: TGTGCCAGCAGCTTAGCGCTTTATAGTGGTCCGAAGGGGTTCATCTCTGGAAACACCATATATTTT.

This clonotype was observed once. This chain links TRBV18 with TRBJ1-2, with 9 positions matching TRBD1. CDR1 KGHSH and CDR2 LQKENI come from the germline V gene. There are 14 residues in the CDR3. V trimming: 2 bases; J trimming: 6 bases; junction bases outside the gene matches: 4. As DNA, the CDR3 is TGTGCCAGCTCACCAAGGGGACAGGGCGATGGCTACACCTTC. This codes for CASSPRGQGDGYTF.

The J gene is TRBJ2-7, the V gene TRBV27; 7 bases map to TRBD2. Germline V lookup: CDR1 MNHEY, CDR2 SMNVEV (reference sequence). This CDR3 contains 15 residues. After removal of 2 bases from V and 4 bases from J, the junction contained 8 bases not matched to a gene. The chain's CDR3 is CASSLGASGEYEQYF. In DNA form, the CDR3 reads TGTGCCAGCAGTTTAGGGGCTAGCGGCGAGTACGAGCAGTACTTC.

This sequence joins TRBV2 and TRBJ1-2; no clear D. Germline CDR1 is SNHLY and CDR2 is FYNNEI. Trimming removed 7 bases from V and 4 bases from J, with 7 bases in between. The CDR3 contains 11 residues. CDR3 amino acids: CASTITYGYTF. The DNA of the CDR3 is TGTGCCAGCACCATTACCTATGGCTACACCTTC.

In this sample, this clonotype turned up a few times. The rearrangement joins TRBV29-1 to TRBJ2-7; TRBD2 might be the D (6 bases). The CDR3 loop spans 11 amino acids. V was cut by 5 bases and J by 1 base, with 6 bases left in between. Per germline, CDR1 SQVTM and CDR2 ANQGSEA. Written as DNA, the CDR3 is TGCAGCGTTCGGGGGTCCTACGAGCAGTACTTC. This codes for CSVRGSYEQYF.

This clonotype has more than one count but fewer than ten. The V call is TRBV6-2 or TRBV6-3, the J call TRBJ2-3; D unresolved. Per the germline V gene, CDR1 is MNHEY and CDR2 is SVGEGT. The V gene lost 6 bases and the J gene lost 8 bases, with 18 bases spanning the gap. CDR3 length equals 14 residues. Written as DNA, the CDR3 is TGTGCCAGCAGCCCTACTGGATCCTTAGTTACGCAGTATTTT. This codes for CASSPTGSLVTQYF.

V and J are TRBV19 and TRBJ2-1; 7 positions agree with TRBD2. Germline V gives CDR1 LNHDA, CDR2 SQIVND (reference sequence). The J segment lost 9 bases and the V segment lost 3 bases, leaving 5 bases of the junction unmatched. This CDR3 has 13 residues. CDR3 sequence: CASSIDPGGEQFF. CDR3 nucleotide sequence: TGTGCCAGTAGTATTGACCCGGGGGGTGAGCAGTTCTTC. The full variable domain, rest sourced from reference TRBV19 and TRBJ2-1, is DGGITQSPKYLFRKEGQNVTLSCEQNLNHDAMYWYRQDPGQGLRLIYYSQIVNDFQKGDIAEGYSVSREKKESFPLTVTSAQKNPTAFYLCASSIDPGGEQFFGPGTRLTVL.